The entry below gives a single T cell receptor beta chain sequence along with its context. Time point in this sample: after dendritic cell vaccination, including at tumor progression/relapse. The sample comes from a study of glioma-infiltrating T cells after dendritic cell vaccination. CDR1 is SNHLY and CDR2 is FYNNEI in the germline V gene. The CDR3 loop spans 14 amino acids. Losses at the gene ends were 6 bases for V and 7 bases for J; bases not matched to a gene: 11. The method was immunoSEQ multiplex PCR; TCRdb's version includes in-frame clones alone and lacks a portion of them. The table lists roughly 88,000 clones, roughly 77% of them singletons, with roughly 2.1% in the top ten.

The sequence was collected from a human donor with glioblastoma. The material was blood, obtained after dendritic cell vaccination. The chain links TRBV2 to TRBJ1-2; 7 nucleotides line up with TRBD1. Here the CDR3 reads CASSKEDRASGYTF. The CDR3 nucleotides are TGTGCCAGCAGCAAAGAAGACAGGGCTTCTGGCTACACCTTC. The full variable domain, in which reference TRBV2 and TRBJ1-2 provide the parts outside the CDR3, is EPEVTQTPSHQVTQMGQEVILRCVPISNHLYFYWYRQILGQKVEFLVSFYNNEISEKSEIFDDQFSVERPDGSNFTLKIRSTKLEDSAMYFCASSKEDRASGYTFGSGTRLTVV.